These T cell receptor beta chains were read from a single sample in a study of regulatory T cells in long-lasting Graves disease. TCRdb called the multiplex PCR reads again in MiXCR, with one record for every CDR3 protein. The sample comprises around 430,000 distinct CDR3 sequences, roughly 22% of which are singletons, and over 10% rests with the top ten. The sequenced sample was peripheral blood mononuclear cells (PBMCs), obtained when the disease was refractory, from a patient treated with antithyroid drugs. The receptors here all came from a female donor with Graves disease. The CDR3 runs from the conserved cysteine through the conserved F or W. The D gene is left open where the match is weak. Clone size is not always given. Where it is, it says once, few, many or a class for expanded clones.

j_call,clone_size,v_call,d_call,cdr3_nt,cdr3_aa
TRBJ1-2,many,TRBV2,NA,TGTGCCAGCAGTGAAGAAGGCAGGGCTAACTATGGCTACACCTTC,CASSEEGRANYGYTF
TRBJ1-2,NA,TRBV12-3/TRBV12-4,NA,TGTGCCAGCAGGACCGACCCGAGGGGCTACACCTTC,CASRTDPRGYTF
TRBJ1-4,many,TRBV6-5,NA,TGTGCCAGCAGTTACTCGATCCGAGGCAATGAAAAACTGTTTTTT,CASSYSIRGNEKLFF
TRBJ1-1,many,TRBV19,NA,TGTGCCAGTAGTATCGCCCTACGGTTGATGAACACTGAAGCTTTCTTT,CASSIALRLMNTEAFF
TRBJ2-2,many,TRBV7-3,TRBD2,TGTGCCAGCAGCGCCCGGGCTAGCGGGGAGACCGGGGAGCTGTTTTTT,CASSARASGETGELFF
TRBJ1-1,many,TRBV6-1,NA,TGTGCCAGCATCCTAGGGATGGGCACTGAAGCTTTCTTT,CASILGMGTEAFF
TRBJ2-7,many,TRBV12-3/TRBV12-4,NA,TGTGCCAGCAGCTACGACAGACCCCCCTACGAGCAGTACTTC,CASSYDRPPYEQYF
TRBJ1-5,few,TRBV7-9,TRBD1,TGTGCCAGCAGCCACGGAGTAAGACCAAACAGGGGGTATAGCAATCAGCCCCAGCATTTT,CASSHGVRPNRGYSNQPQHF
TRBJ1-6,few,TRBV5-1,NA,TGCGCCAGCAGCTTGGTCGGGACGGGGAATTCACCCCTCCACTTT,CASSLVGTGNSPLHF
TRBJ1-6,many,TRBV3-1,NA,TGTGCCAGCAGCCAAGTACCCCAAGGTTCACCCCTCCACTTT,CASSQVPQGSPLHF
TRBJ2-7,many,TRBV7-9,NA,TGTGCCAGCAGCTCCGGGGAGTACGAGCAGTACTTC,CASSSGEYEQYF
TRBJ2-2,NA,TRBV15,NA,TGTGCCACCAGCAGAGATCAGATTACCGGGGAGCTGTTTTTT,CATSRDQITGELFF
TRBJ1-6,NA,TRBV5-4,TRBD1,TGTGCCAGCAGCTTGGGGGACAGGACGAATTCACCCCTCCACTTT,CASSLGDRTNSPLHF
TRBJ2-5,few,TRBV6-1,NA,TGTGCCAGCAGCCCCCGGGGCTTGCTGGAGACCCAGTACTTC,CASSPRGLLETQYF
TRBJ1-4,many,TRBV28,NA,TGTGCCAGCAGGACTTCAGGGGTAGGGGAAAAACTGTTTTTT,CASRTSGVGEKLFF
TRBJ1-5,few,TRBV29-1,TRBD1,TGCAGCGTTGGACAGGGGGTGGGTCAGCCCCAGCATTTT,CSVGQGVGQPQHF
TRBJ2-7,many,TRBV12-3/TRBV12-4,TRBD1,TGTGCCAGCAGCTTCCGGACAGGGGGACCCTACGAGCAGTACTTC,CASSFRTGGPYEQYF
TRBJ1-3,NA,TRBV24-1,NA,TGTGCCACGTACAGCGCTGGAAACACCATATATTTT,CATYSAGNTIYF
TRBJ2-3,few,TRBV7-3,NA,TGTGCCAGCAGCTTAATAGGGGGGGCAGGTGGTACAGATACGCAGTATTTT,CASSLIGGAGGTDTQYF
TRBJ1-3,once,TRBV9,NA,TGTGCCAGCAGCGGGGGGAGGGCTGGAAACACCATATATTTT,CASSGGRAGNTIYF
TRBJ1-2,NA,TRBV5-6,NA,TGTGCCAGCAGCCGCAAACCGGGACAAGCAAACTATGGCTACACCTTC,CASSRKPGQANYGYTF
TRBJ2-5,many,TRBV3-1,TRBD2,TGTGCCAGCAGCAAGACTAGCGGGGACGAGACCCAGTACTTC,CASSKTSGDETQYF